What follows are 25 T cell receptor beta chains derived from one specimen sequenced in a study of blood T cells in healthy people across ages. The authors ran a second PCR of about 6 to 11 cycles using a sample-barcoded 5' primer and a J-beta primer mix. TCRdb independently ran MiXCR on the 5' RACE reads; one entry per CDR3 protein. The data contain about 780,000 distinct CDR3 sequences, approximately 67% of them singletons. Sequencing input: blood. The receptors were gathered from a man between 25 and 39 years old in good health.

The CDR3 DNA follows: TGCAGTGCTATAGGGGGGTTCGACGAGCAGTACTTC. It yields the protein CSAIGGFDEQYF. The rearrangement uses TRBV20-1 and TRBJ2-7; D tentatively fits TRBD1 or TRBD2 (6 bases each). The CDR3 contains 12 residues. V was pared by 4 bases and J by 5 bases, with 12 bases between. The germline V gene encodes CDR1 DFQATT and CDR2 SNEGSKA (reference sequence).

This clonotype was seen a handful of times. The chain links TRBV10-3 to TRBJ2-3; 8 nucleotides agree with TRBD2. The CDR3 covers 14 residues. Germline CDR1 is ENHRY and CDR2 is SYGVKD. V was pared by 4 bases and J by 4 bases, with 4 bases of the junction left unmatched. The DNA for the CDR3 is TGTGCCATCAGTGGAAGGACTAGCTCAGATACGCAGTATTTT. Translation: CAISGRTSSDTQYF.

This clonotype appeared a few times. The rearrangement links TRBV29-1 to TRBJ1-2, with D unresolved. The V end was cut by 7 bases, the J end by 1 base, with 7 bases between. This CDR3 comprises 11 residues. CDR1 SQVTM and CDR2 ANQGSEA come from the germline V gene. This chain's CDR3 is CSGMLNYGYTF. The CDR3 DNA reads TGCAGCGGGATGCTTAACTATGGCTACACCTTC.

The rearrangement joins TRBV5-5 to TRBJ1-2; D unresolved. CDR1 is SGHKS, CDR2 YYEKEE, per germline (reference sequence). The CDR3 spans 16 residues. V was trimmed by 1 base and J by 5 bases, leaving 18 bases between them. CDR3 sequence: CASSLLSSDLWYGYTF. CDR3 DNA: TGTGCCAGCAGCTTGCTCTCCAGCGATTTGTGGTATGGCTACACCTTC. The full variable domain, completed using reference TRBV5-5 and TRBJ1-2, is DAGVTQSPTHLIKTRGQQVTLRCSPISGHKSVSWYQQVLGQGPQFIFQYYEKEERGRGNFPDRFSARQFPNYSSELNVNALLLGDSALYLCASSLLSSDLWYGYTFGSGTRLTVV.

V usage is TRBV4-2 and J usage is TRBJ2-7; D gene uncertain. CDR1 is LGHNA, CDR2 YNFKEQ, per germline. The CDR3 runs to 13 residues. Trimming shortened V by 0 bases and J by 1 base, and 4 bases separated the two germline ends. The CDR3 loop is CASSQEYSYEQYF. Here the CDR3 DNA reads TGTGCCAGCAGCCAAGAATATTCCTACGAGCAGTACTTC.

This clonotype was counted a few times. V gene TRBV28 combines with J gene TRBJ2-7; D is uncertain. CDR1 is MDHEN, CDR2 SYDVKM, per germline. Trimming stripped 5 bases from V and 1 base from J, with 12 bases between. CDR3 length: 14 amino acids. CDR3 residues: CASSTASKSYEQYF. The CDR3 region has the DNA TGTGCCAGCAGTACGGCTTCAAAGTCCTACGAGCAGTACTTC.

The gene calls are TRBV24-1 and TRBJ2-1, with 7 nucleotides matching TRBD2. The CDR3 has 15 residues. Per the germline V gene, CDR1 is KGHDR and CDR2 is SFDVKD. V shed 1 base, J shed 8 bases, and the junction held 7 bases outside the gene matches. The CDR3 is CATSDFGGDWDEQFF. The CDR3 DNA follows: TGTGCCACCAGTGATTTTGGGGGGGACTGGGATGAGCAGTTCTTC.

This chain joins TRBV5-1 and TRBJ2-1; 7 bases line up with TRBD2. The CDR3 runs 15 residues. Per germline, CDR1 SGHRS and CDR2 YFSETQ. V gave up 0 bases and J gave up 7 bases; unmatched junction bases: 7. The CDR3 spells CASSLEAGSKNEQFF. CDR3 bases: TGCGCCAGCAGCTTGGAAGCGGGGTCGAAAAATGAGCAGTTCTTC.

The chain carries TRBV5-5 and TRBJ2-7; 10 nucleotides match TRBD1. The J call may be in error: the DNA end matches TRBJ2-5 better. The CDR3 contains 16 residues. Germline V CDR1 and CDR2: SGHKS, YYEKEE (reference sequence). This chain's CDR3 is CASSLPQTGGEETQYF. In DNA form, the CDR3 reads TGTGCCAGCAGCTTACCCCAGACAGGGGGCGAGGAGACCCAGTACTTC.

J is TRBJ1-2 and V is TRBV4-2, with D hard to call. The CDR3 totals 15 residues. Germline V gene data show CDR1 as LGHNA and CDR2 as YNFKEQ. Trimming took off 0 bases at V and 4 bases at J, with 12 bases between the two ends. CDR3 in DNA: TGTGCCAGCAGCCAAGAACCAGAAAAGTTCTATGGCTACACCTTC. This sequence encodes CASSQEPEKFYGYTF.

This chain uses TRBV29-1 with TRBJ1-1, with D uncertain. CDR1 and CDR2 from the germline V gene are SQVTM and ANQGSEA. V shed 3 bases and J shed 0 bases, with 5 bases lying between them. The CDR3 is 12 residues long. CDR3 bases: TGCAGCGTTGAGACGGTGAACACTGAAGCTTTCTTT. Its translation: CSVETVNTEAFF.

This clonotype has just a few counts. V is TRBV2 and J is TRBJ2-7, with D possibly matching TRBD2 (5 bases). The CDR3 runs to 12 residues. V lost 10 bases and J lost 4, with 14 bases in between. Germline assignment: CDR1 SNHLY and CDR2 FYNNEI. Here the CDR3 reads CAIVLGVYEQYF. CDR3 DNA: TGTGCCATCGTCCTCGGGGTTTACGAGCAGTACTTC.

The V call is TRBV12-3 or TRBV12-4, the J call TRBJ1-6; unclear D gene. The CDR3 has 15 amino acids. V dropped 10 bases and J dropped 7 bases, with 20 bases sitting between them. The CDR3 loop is CATRAPETRNSPLHF. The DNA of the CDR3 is TGTGCCACCCGAGCGCCGGAGACCAGAAATTCACCCCTCCACTTT.

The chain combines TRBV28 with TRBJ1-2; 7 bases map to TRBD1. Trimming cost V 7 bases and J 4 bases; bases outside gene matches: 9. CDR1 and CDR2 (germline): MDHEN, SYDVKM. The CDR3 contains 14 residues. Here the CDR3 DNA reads TGTGCCAGCAAAAATACCGGGACAGTCTATGGCTACACCTTC. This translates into CASKNTGTVYGYTF.

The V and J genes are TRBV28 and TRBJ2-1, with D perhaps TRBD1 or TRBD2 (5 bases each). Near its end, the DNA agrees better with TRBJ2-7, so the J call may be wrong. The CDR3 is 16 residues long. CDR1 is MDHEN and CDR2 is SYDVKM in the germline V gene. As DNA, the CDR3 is TGTGCCAGCAATACTTACTGGGACGGCGGTTCCTACGAGCAGTACTTC. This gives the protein CASNTYWDGGSYEQYF.

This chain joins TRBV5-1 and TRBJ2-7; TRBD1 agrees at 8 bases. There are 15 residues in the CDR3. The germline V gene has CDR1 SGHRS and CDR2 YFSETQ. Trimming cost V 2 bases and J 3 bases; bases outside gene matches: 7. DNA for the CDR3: TGCGCCAGCAGCTTCGGACAGGGAAACTTCTACGAGCAGTACTTC. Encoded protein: CASSFGQGNFYEQYF.

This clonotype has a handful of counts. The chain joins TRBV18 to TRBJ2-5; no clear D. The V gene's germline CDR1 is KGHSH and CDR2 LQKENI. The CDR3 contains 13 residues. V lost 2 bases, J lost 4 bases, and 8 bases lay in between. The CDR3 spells CASSPGPPETQYF. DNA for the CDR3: TGTGCCAGCTCACCAGGACCCCCAGAGACCCAGTACTTC.

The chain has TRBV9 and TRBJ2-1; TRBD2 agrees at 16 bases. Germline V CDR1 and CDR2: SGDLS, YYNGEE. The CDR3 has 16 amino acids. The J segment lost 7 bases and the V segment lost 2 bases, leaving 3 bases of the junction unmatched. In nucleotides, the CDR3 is TGTGCCAGCAGCGTGGGACTAGCGGGGGGGCGAAATGAGCAGTTCTTC. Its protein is CASSVGLAGGRNEQFF.

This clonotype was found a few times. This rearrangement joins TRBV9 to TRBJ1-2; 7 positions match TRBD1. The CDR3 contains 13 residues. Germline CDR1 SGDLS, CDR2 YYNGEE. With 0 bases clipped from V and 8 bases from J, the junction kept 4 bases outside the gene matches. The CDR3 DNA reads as TGTGCCAGCAGCGTAGAGGGGGCAGGAGGCTACACCTTC. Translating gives CASSVEGAGGYTF.

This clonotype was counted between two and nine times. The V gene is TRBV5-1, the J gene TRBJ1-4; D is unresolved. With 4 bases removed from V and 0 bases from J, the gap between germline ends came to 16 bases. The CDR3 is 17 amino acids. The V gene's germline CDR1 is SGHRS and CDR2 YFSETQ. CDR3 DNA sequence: TGCGCCAGCAGCCGAGCCCTAAGGACGGCAACTAATGAAAAACTGTTTTTT. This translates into CASSRALRTATNEKLFF.

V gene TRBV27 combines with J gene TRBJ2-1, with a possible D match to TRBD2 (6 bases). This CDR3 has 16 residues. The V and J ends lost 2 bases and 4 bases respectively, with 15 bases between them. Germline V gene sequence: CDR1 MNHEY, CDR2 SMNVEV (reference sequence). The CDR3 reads CASSLPSRGGYNEQFF. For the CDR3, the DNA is TGTGCCAGCAGTTTACCCTCCCGGGGAGGATACAATGAGCAGTTCTTC.

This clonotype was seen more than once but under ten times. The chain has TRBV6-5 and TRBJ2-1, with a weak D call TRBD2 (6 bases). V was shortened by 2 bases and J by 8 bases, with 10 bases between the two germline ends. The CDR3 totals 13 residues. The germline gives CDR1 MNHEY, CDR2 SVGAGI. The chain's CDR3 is CASSYGGGDEQFF. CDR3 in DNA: TGTGCCAGCAGTTACGGAGGCGGGGATGAGCAGTTCTTC.

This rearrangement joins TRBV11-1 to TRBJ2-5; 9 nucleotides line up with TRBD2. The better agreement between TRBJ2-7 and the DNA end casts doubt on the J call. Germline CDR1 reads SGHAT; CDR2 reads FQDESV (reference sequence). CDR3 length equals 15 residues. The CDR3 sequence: CASSLGLASTYEQYF. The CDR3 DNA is TGTGCCAGCAGCCTCGGACTAGCGAGTACCTACGAGCAGTACTTC.

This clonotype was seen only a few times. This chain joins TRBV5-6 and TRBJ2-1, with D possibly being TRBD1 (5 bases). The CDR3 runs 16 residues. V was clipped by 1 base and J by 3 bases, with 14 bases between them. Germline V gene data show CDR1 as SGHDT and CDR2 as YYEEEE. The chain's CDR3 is CASSLFVTALYNEQFF. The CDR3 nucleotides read TGTGCCAGCAGCTTGTTCGTGACAGCTCTCTACAATGAGCAGTTCTTC.

CDR3 residues: CASSLGFGTTSFTEQYF. The CDR3, as DNA: TGTGCCAGCAGCCTAGGCTTTGGGACGACCTCGTTTACCGAGCAGTACTTC. V gene TRBV3-1 combines with J gene TRBJ2-7, with D perhaps given as TRBD1 or TRBD2 (5 bases each). V shed 4 bases and J shed 6 bases, with 25 bases lying between them. The CDR3 length is 17 residues. From germline, CDR1 is LGHDT and CDR2 YNNKEL (reference sequence).